These 29 T cell receptor beta chains originate from one sample sequenced in a study of T cell responses to AZD1222 COVID-19 vaccine. The data were produced by immunoSEQ multiplex PCR, yet TCRdb's version contains in-frame clones alone and is incomplete. The repertoire has tens of thousands of clones, 81% of them found once; the top ten carry about 27%. The input for sequencing was peripheral blood, taken 28 days after the second AZD1222 dose. Every receptor here comes from an adult who received the AZD1222 COVID-19 vaccine.

The chain carries TRBV12-3 or TRBV12-4 and TRBJ1-2, with 9 nucleotides matching TRBD1. V shed 4 bases and J 6 bases; nucleotides not matched to a gene: 3. The CDR3 sequence is 13 residues long. The CDR3 sequence: CASSYGTGNGYTF. For the CDR3, the DNA is TGTGCCAGCAGTTACGGGACAGGGAATGGCTACACCTTC.

CDR3 amino acids: CSVGQFKGEYF. CDR3 DNA sequence: TGCAGCGTTGGTCAGTTTAAAGGAGAGTACTTC. The chain carries TRBV29-1 and TRBJ2-7; D ambiguous. Between the trimmed V and J ends, which lost 4 bases and 11 bases, there was a span of 15 bases. This CDR3 has 11 residues. Germline V gene sequence: CDR1 SQVTM, CDR2 ANQGSEA.

The rearrangement joins TRBV19 to TRBJ1-1; TRBD1 might be the D (6 bases). This CDR3 has 12 residues. V was cut by 10 bases and J by 2 bases, with 11 bases left in between. Germline V CDR1 and CDR2: LNHDA, SQIVND (reference sequence). The CDR3, as DNA: TGTGCCACCGGACAGAGAAACACTGAAGCTTTCTTT. This codes for CATGQRNTEAFF.

The chain carries TRBV7-9 and TRBJ2-3, with TRBD2 identical over 7 bases. The CDR3 runs 14 residues. Germline-derived CDR1 and CDR2 are SEHNR and FQNEAQ (reference sequence). The V and J ends lost 0 bases and 4 bases, in that order; junction bases with no gene match: 1. CDR3 DNA sequence: TGTGCCAGCAGCTTAGCGGGAGGGGCAGATACGCAGTATTTT. Amino acids: CASSLAGGADTQYF. Together with reference TRBV7-9 and TRBJ2-3, the CDR3 gives the full variable domain: DTGVSQNPRHKITKRGQNVTFRCDPISEHNRLYWYRQTLGQGPEFLTYFQNEAQLEKSRLLSDRFSAERPKGSFSTLEIQRTEQGDSAMYLCASSLAGGADTQYFGPGTRLTVL.

The chain has TRBV30 and TRBJ2-7; D not certain. Trimming pared 2 bases from V and 2 bases from J, leaving 7 bases between. The CDR3 sequence is 12 residues long. Germline V gene lookup returns CDR1 GTSNPN and CDR2 SVGIG (reference sequence). The CDR3 loop reads CAWSPQAYEQYF. The CDR3 DNA reads TGTGCCTGGAGTCCCCAAGCCTACGAGCAGTACTTC.

This rearrangement joins TRBV27 to TRBJ2-5; D might be TRBD2 (5 bases). The CDR3 is 15 amino acids. The germline V gene encodes CDR1 MNHEY and CDR2 SMNVEV (reference sequence). V lost 7 bases to trimming and J lost 1 base, with 16 bases between them. CDR3 nucleotides: TGTGCCAGCACTCCCGGGAACAGTTTCCAAGAGACCCAGTACTTC. This codes for CASTPGNSFQETQYF.

This sequence joins TRBV6-5 and TRBJ2-2; unclear D gene. V was pared by 7 bases and J by 3 bases, with 9 bases between. The length of the CDR3 is 13 residues. Germline loops: CDR1 MNHEY, CDR2 SVGAGI. For the CDR3, the DNA is TGTGCCAGCATATCTACTTACACCGGGGAGCTGTTTTTT. Residues: CASISTYTGELFF.

The rearrangement uses TRBV27 and TRBJ2-7; D not resolved. CDR1 MNHEY and CDR2 SMNVEV come from the germline V gene (reference sequence). The V end was cut by 5 bases, the J end by 0 bases, with 8 bases between. There are 13 residues in the CDR3. CDR3: CASSTTPSYEQYF. The CDR3 DNA reads TGTGCCAGCAGTACTACCCCCTCCTACGAGCAGTACTTC.

The chain links TRBV28 to TRBJ1-5; 7 nucleotides agree with TRBD1. In germline, CDR1 is MDHEN, CDR2 SYDVKM. This CDR3 spans 16 amino acids. V shed 5 bases and J 3 bases; nucleotides not matched to a gene: 10. The CDR3 nucleotides read TGTGCCAGCAGTCCCGCCCTCGACAGGGTCAATCAGCCCCAGCATTTT. As protein: CASSPALDRVNQPQHF.

This chain's CDR3 is CSAGQGPDTQYF. DNA for the CDR3: TGCAGCGCCGGACAGGGACCAGATACGCAGTATTTT. The V call is TRBV29-1, the J call TRBJ2-3, with 8 bases lining up with TRBD1. The germline gives CDR1 SQVTM, CDR2 ANQGSEA. The J segment lost 4 bases and the V segment lost 7 bases, leaving 4 bases of the junction unmatched. CDR3 length equals 12 residues.

The chain employs TRBV7-3 and TRBJ1-1; D unclear. The CDR3 has 13 amino acids. Trimming pared 3 bases from V and 0 bases from J, leaving 5 bases between. Germline V gene data show CDR1 as SGHTA and CDR2 as FQGTGA. The CDR3 loop reads CASSFSMNTEAFF. CDR3 bases: TGTGCCAGCAGCTTTAGCATGAACACTGAAGCTTTCTTT.

The chain couples TRBV28 to TRBJ1-2; perhaps TRBD1 as D (5 bases). The germline V and J ends were trimmed by 6 bases and 6 bases, with 8 bases remaining between them. The CDR3 spans 11 residues. Looked up from germline, CDR1 is MDHEN and CDR2 is SYDVKM. The CDR3 protein is CASRWGNGYTF. CDR3 in DNA: TGTGCCAGCAGGTGGGGGAATGGCTACACCTTC.

The rearrangement joins TRBV18 to TRBJ2-7, with TRBD1 matching 9 bases. CDR1 is KGHSH and CDR2 is LQKENI in the germline V gene. V was pared by 5 bases and J by 0 bases, with 8 bases of the junction left unmatched. CDR3 length: 16 residues. The CDR3 sequence: CASSSGQGLSSYEQYF. CDR3 nucleotide sequence: TGTGCCAGCTCATCGGGACAGGGATTGAGCTCCTACGAGCAGTACTTC.

V usage is TRBV19 and J usage is TRBJ2-6; D gene unclear. The V gene's germline CDR1 is LNHDA and CDR2 SQIVND (reference sequence). The length of the CDR3 is 15 residues. The V and J ends lost 8 bases and 2 bases respectively, with 13 bases between them. In DNA, the CDR3 is TGTGCCAGTGGCGACGGCAATCCTGGGGCCAACGTCCTGACTTTC. It encodes CASGDGNPGANVLTF.

This rearrangement joins TRBV7-2 to TRBJ1-3, with D maybe TRBD1 (5 bases). The CDR3 contains 14 residues. V was trimmed by 5 bases and J by 3 bases, leaving 11 bases between them. Per the germline V gene, CDR1 is SGHTA and CDR2 is FQGNSA. As DNA, the CDR3 is TGTGCCAGCAGCCCCGGGGGGAGTGGAAACACCATATATTTT. Protein sequence: CASSPGGSGNTIYF.

V gene TRBV11-2 combines with J gene TRBJ1-3; a possible D gene is TRBD1 (6 bases). The CDR3 loop spans 18 amino acids. CDR1 SGHAT and CDR2 FQNNGV come from the germline V gene. Between the trimmed V and J ends, which lost 8 bases and 2 bases, there was a span of 25 bases. The CDR3 spells CASGPGQTFKKAGNTIYF. The CDR3 region has the DNA TGTGCCAGCGGTCCCGGACAGACGTTTAAGAAGGCTGGAAACACCATATATTTT.

This clone was observed a few times. V usage is TRBV12-3 or TRBV12-4 and J usage is TRBJ2-4, with a tentative D call TRBD1 (5 bases). The length of the CDR3 is 13 residues. V was cut by 7 bases and J by 16 bases, with 23 bases left in between. The CDR3 DNA is TGTGCCAGCAACCCCGGGCAGGGTTCGTCCTTTTACTTC. Its protein is CASNPGQGSSFYF.

V usage is TRBV7-6 and J usage is TRBJ2-3; D is ambiguous. The CDR3 totals 15 residues. V was cut by 1 base and J by 3 bases, with 11 bases left in between. Germline loops: CDR1 SGHVS, CDR2 FNYEAQ. Written as DNA, the CDR3 is TGTGCCAGCAGCTTAGGATGGGAAGGTACAGATACGCAGTATTTT. Translated: CASSLGWEGTDTQYF.

The chain is built from TRBV4-3 and TRBJ2-2, with 10 bases that match TRBD2. This CDR3 has 16 amino acids. The germline V gene encodes CDR1 LGHNA and CDR2 YSLEER. V lost 0 bases, J lost 4 bases, and 2 bases stayed unmatched. The CDR3 spells CASSQDRTSGTGELFF. CDR3 in DNA: TGCGCCAGCAGCCAAGATCGGACTAGCGGCACCGGGGAGCTGTTTTTT.

The chain joins TRBV13 to TRBJ2-1; D not resolved. The germline V gene encodes CDR1 PRHDT and CDR2 FYEKMQ (reference sequence). The CDR3 has 12 amino acids. With 3 bases removed from V and 10 bases from J, the gap between germline ends came to 10 bases. Here the CDR3 reads CASSFPTGEQFF. The CDR3 coding sequence is TGTGCCAGCAGCTTCCCCACGGGCGAGCAGTTCTTC. The full variable domain, with the rest looked up from reference TRBV13 and TRBJ2-1, is AAGVIQSPRHLIKEKRETATLKCYPIPRHDTVYWYQQGPGQDPQFLISFYEKMQSDKGSIPDRFSAQQFSDYHSELNMSSLELGDSALYFCASSFPTGEQFFGPGTRLTVL.

This chain connects TRBV2 to TRBJ2-1; D is unresolved. Trimming removed 2 bases from V and 10 bases from J, with 6 bases in between. The CDR3 consists of 11 residues. Germline CDR1 and CDR2: SNHLY and FYNNEI. Written as DNA, the CDR3 is TGTGCCAGCAGTGAACAGTTGGAGCAGTTCTTC. This sequence encodes CASSEQLEQFF.

The V gene is TRBV5-8, the J gene TRBJ1-1; no clear D gene. CDR3 length equals 12 residues. The V end was cut by 3 bases, the J end by 8 bases, with 11 bases between. The germline V gene encodes CDR1 SGHTS and CDR2 YDEGEE. The CDR3 region has the DNA TGTGCCAGCAGCTCGGGGTGGAGGGAAGCTTTCTTT. Protein: CASSSGWREAFF.

The chain joins TRBV4-3 to TRBJ2-2, with D possibly matching TRBD1 (5 bases). The CDR3 spans 16 residues. Germline values: CDR1 LGHNA, CDR2 YSLEER. The germline V and J ends were trimmed by 4 bases and 2 bases, with 14 bases remaining between them. CDR3 protein: CASSLTGDLNTGELFF. The CDR3 DNA reads as TGCGCCAGCAGCCTTACAGGAGACCTTAACACCGGGGAGCTGTTTTTT.

The V gene is TRBV27, the J gene TRBJ2-1, with TRBD2 matching 11 bases. V was pared by 5 bases and J by 5 bases, with 20 bases of the junction left unmatched. The germline CDR1 and CDR2 sequences are MNHEY and SMNVEV (reference sequence). The CDR3 length is 20 residues. CDR3 loop: CASSLRPRPILAGVHNEQFF. CDR3 sequence (DNA): TGTGCCAGCAGTCTAAGACCCCGCCCCATACTAGCGGGAGTTCACAATGAGCAGTTCTTC.

V usage is TRBV19 and J usage is TRBJ2-5; D unclear. Germline CDR1 is LNHDA and CDR2 is SQIVND (reference sequence). V was cut by 0 bases and J by 7 bases, with 18 bases left in between. The length of the CDR3 is 16 residues. CDR3 in amino acids: CASSIDLWDREGTQYF. The CDR3 nucleotides read TGTGCCAGTAGTATAGATCTATGGGATAGGGAAGGGACCCAGTACTTC. The full variable domain, with the rest looked up from reference TRBV19 and TRBJ2-5, is DGGITQSPKYLFRKEGQNVTLSCEQNLNHDAMYWYRQDPGQGLRLIYYSQIVNDFQKGDIAEGYSVSREKKESFPLTVTSAQKNPTAFYLCASSIDLWDREGTQYFGPGTRLLVL.

In DNA, the CDR3 is TGTGCCAGCAGGCCTACAGGGGGGACCTACGAGCAGTACTTC. It codes for CASRPTGGTYEQYF. The rearrangement joins TRBV5-4 to TRBJ2-7; 8 positions agree with TRBD1. CDR1 SGHNT and CDR2 YYREEE come from the germline V gene (reference sequence). The CDR3 consists of 14 residues. V lost 5 bases and J lost 2; bases outside the gene matches: 6.

CDR3 region: CASSELVEQFF. For the CDR3, the DNA is TGTGCCAGCAGCGAATTGGTAGAGCAGTTCTTC. This rearrangement joins TRBV11-2 to TRBJ2-1; D gene uncertain. Per germline, CDR1 SGHAT and CDR2 FQNNGV. Trimming left V 5 bases short and J 10 bases short, with 9 bases between. CDR3 length: 11 amino acids.

This clone was recorded only once. This rearrangement joins TRBV7-9 to TRBJ2-2; D is unresolved. The CDR3 has 16 amino acids. Germline V lookup: CDR1 SEHNR, CDR2 FQNEAQ (reference sequence). Trimming took off 5 bases at V and 1 base at J, with 14 bases between the two ends. The chain's CDR3 is CASSTGPVVNTGELFF. The CDR3 nucleotides are TGTGCCAGCAGCACCGGACCGGTCGTGAACACCGGGGAGCTGTTTTTT.

This clone was found a few times. Other DNA sequences from this sample encode an identical CDR3 as well. CDR3 sequence: CASSLAREGTDTQYF. The CDR3 DNA follows: TGTGCCAGCAGCTTAGCGCGGGAGGGCACAGATACGCAGTATTTT. The V gene is TRBV5-4, the J gene TRBJ2-3, with 8 bases that match TRBD2. This CDR3 has 15 residues. In germline, CDR1 is SGHNT, CDR2 YYREEE (reference sequence). J gave up 1 base and V 2 bases, and 3 bases lay outside the gene matches.